These 8 T cell receptor beta chains were all obtained from the same sample, sequenced in a study of blood T cell repertoires in COVID-19. Libraries were prepared by immunoSEQ multiplex PCR; TCRdb keeps only in-frame clonotypes and omits some of them. The sample records around 86,000 clones, nearly 85% being singletons. Sequencing was carried out using peripheral blood. These receptors were collected from a woman of 80 years or more with acute or convalescent COVID-19.

The chain has TRBV27 and TRBJ2-7; possible D gene TRBD2, 5 bases. CDR1 is MNHEY and CDR2 is SMNVEV in the germline V gene (reference sequence). CDR3 size: 14 residues. Deletions cut 9 bases from V and 0 bases from J, with 15 bases between. This CDR3 is CASREGVSSYEQYF. The CDR3 nucleotides read TGTGCCAGTCGTGAGGGAGTAAGCTCCTACGAGCAGTACTTC.

The gene calls are TRBV5-1 and TRBJ1-2; 9 positions agree with TRBD1. The germline gives CDR1 SGHRS, CDR2 YFSETQ. V lost 3 bases to trimming and J lost 3 bases; unmatched junction nucleotides: 6. This CDR3 is 15 amino acids long. In DNA, the CDR3 is TGCGCCAGCAGCTCAGGGACAGGGATGGACTATGGCTACACCTTC. It specifies CASSSGTGMDYGYTF.

The chain carries TRBV15 and TRBJ2-7; perhaps TRBD2 as D (6 bases). The germline V gene encodes CDR1 LNHNV and CDR2 YYDKDF (reference sequence). The CDR3 covers 15 residues. With 1 base removed from V and 4 bases from J, the gap between germline ends came to 14 bases. CDR3 protein: CATSRVPGDSYEQYF. The CDR3 DNA is TGTGCCACCAGCAGAGTCCCGGGAGATTCTTACGAGCAGTACTTC.

The CDR3 sequence: CASRPGTGQYGQETQYF. CDR3 in DNA: TGTGCCAGCAGACCCGGGACAGGGCAGTACGGACAAGAGACCCAGTACTTC. This chain uses TRBV27 with TRBJ2-5; the match to TRBD1 covers 9 bases. V shed 6 bases, J shed 2 bases, and the junction held 13 bases outside the gene matches. The CDR3 spans 17 residues. Germline V gene lookup returns CDR1 MNHEY and CDR2 SMNVEV (reference sequence).

V and J are TRBV6-6 and TRBJ2-2; D remains ambiguous. CDR1 is MNHNY, CDR2 SVGAGI, per germline (reference sequence). CDR3 size: 12 residues. The V end was cut by 9 bases, the J end by 0 bases, with 5 bases between. The DNA for the CDR3 is TGTGCCAGTACAGCGAACACCGGGGAGCTGTTTTTT. Translating gives CASTANTGELFF.

The chain has TRBV28 and TRBJ2-5, with 15 positions matching TRBD2. Germline CDR1 reads MDHEN; CDR2 reads SYDVKM. The CDR3 is 16 amino acids. Trimming took 5 bases from V and 2 from J; bases not matched to a gene: 3. CDR3 amino acids: CASSLGLAGGQETQYF. The CDR3, as DNA: TGTGCCAGCAGTCTTGGACTAGCGGGAGGGCAAGAGACCCAGTACTTC. The full variable domain, its missing parts supplied by reference TRBV28 and TRBJ2-5, is DVKVTQSSRYLVKRTGEKVFLECVQDMDHENMFWYRQDPGLGLRLIYFSYDVKMKEKGDIPEGYSVSREKKERFSLILESASTNQTSMYLCASSLGLAGGQETQYFGPGTRLLVL.

The chain joins TRBV19 to TRBJ2-3; 7 nucleotides match TRBD2. With V trimmed by 8 bases and J by 0 bases, 5 bases remained unmatched. Germline loops: CDR1 LNHDA, CDR2 SQIVND (reference sequence). There are 14 residues in the CDR3. The DNA of the CDR3 is TGTGCCAGTGGGGGGGGTTCGAGCACAGATACGCAGTATTTT. This encodes CASGGGSSTDTQYF. Combining the CDR3 with reference TRBV19 and TRBJ2-3 gives the whole variable domain DGGITQSPKYLFRKEGQNVTLSCEQNLNHDAMYWYRQDPGQGLRLIYYSQIVNDFQKGDIAEGYSVSREKKESFPLTVTSAQKNPTAFYLCASGGGSSTDTQYFGPGTRLTVL.

The V and J genes are TRBV4-1 and TRBJ2-1, with 12 bases aligning to TRBD2. CDR1 and CDR2 from the germline V gene are MGHRA and YSYEKL. The J segment lost 7 bases and the V segment lost 2 bases, leaving 9 bases of the junction unmatched. The CDR3 runs 17 residues. DNA for the CDR3: TGCGCCAGCAGCCAACCTAGCGGGAGGGCCGAAGTGAATGAGCAGTTCTTC. Translation: CASSQPSGRAEVNEQFF.